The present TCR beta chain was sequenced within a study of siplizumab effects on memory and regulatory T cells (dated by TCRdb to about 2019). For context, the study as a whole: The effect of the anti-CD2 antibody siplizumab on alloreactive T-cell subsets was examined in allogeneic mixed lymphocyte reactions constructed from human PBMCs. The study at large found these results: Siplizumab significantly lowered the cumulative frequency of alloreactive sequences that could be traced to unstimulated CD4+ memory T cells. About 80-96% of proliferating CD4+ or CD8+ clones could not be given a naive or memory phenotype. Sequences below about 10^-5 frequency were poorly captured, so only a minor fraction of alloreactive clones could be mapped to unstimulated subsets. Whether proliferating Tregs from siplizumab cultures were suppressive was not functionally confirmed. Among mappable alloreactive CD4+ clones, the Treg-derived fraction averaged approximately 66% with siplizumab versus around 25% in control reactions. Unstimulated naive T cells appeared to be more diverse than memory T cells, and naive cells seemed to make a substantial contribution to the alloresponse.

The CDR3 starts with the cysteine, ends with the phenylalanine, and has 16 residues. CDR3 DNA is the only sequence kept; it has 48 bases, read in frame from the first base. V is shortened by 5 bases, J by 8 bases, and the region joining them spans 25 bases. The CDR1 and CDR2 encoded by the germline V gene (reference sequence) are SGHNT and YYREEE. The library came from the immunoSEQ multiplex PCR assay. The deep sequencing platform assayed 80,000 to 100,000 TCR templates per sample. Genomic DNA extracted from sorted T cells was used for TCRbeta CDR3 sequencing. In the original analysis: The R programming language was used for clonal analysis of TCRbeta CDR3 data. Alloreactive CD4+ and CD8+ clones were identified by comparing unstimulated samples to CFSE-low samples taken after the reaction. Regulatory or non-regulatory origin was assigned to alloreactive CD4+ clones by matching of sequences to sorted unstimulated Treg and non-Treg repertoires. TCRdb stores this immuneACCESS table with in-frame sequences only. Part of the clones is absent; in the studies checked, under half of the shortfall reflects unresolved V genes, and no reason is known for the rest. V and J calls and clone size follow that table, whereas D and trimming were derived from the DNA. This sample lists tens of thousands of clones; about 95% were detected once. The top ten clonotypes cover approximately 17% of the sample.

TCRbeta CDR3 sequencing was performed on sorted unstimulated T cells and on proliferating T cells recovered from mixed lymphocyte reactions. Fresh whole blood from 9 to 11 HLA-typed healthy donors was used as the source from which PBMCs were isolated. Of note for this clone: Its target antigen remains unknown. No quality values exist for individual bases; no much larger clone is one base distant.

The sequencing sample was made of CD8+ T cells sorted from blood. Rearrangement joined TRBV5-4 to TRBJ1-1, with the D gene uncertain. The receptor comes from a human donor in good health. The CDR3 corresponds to CASSREDGKSRREAFF. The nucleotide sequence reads TGTGCCAGCAGTAGGGAAGACGGCAAATCCAGGAGGGAAGCTTTCTTT.